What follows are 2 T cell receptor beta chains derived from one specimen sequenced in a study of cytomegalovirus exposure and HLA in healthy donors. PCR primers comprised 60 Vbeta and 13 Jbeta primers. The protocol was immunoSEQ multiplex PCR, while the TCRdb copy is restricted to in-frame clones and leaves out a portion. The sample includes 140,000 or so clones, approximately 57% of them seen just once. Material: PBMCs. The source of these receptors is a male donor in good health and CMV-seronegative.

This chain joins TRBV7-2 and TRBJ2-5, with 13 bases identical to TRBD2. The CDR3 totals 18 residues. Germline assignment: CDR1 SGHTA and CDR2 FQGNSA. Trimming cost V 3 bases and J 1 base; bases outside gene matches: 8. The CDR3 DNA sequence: TGTGCCAGCAGCTTGACTAGCGGGGGGCCGGTGTTCCAAGAGACCCAGTACTTC. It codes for CASSLTSGGPVFQETQYF.

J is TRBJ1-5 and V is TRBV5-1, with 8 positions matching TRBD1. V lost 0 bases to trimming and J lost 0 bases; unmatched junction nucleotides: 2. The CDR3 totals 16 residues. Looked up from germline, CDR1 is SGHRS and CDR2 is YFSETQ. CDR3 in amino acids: CASSLGGQDSNQPQHF. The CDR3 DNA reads TGCGCCAGCAGCTTGGGGGGACAGGATAGCAATCAGCCCCAGCATTTT.